One sample yielded the 7 T cell receptor beta chains listed below, sequenced in a study of blood T cells in healthy people across ages. The second PCR ran about 6 to 12 cycles with a sample-barcoded 5' primer and J-beta primers. TCRdb ran MiXCR on the 5' RACE reads and lists one entry per CDR3 protein. The sample has more than 1,000,000 distinct CDR3 sequences; 20% to 25% are singletons. These sequences were also reported in another study, on T cells of mothers and their children.

The specimen was blood. The receptors come from a girl between 2 and 10 years old in good health.

Comment on this clonotype: Its ends do not fully match the called genes, so a read error is possible. V gene TRBV18 combines with J gene TRBJ2-7, with 7 nucleotides matching TRBD1. The CDR3 sequence is 14 residues long. Germline lookup yields CDR1 KGHSH and CDR2 LQKENI. In nucleotides, the CDR3 is TGTGCCAGCTCCCTAAACAGGGGACGATACGAGCAGAACTTC. Its protein product is CASSLNRGRYEQNF.

This clonotype was observed a handful of times. The chain couples TRBV6-6 to TRBJ2-7, with D tentatively TRBD1 (5 bases). This CDR3 is built from 12 residues. The V gene's germline CDR1 is MNHNY and CDR2 SVGAGI (reference sequence). V was shortened by 4 bases and J by 5 bases, with 9 bases between the two germline ends. The CDR3 region is CASSWGSNEQYF. In DNA, the CDR3 is TGTGCCAGCAGTTGGGGCTCGAACGAGCAGTACTTC.

There are a few counts of this clonotype. This chain uses TRBV12-3 or TRBV12-4 with TRBJ1-1; D is perhaps TRBD1 (5 bases). The CDR3 is 14 amino acids. The V and J ends lost 5 bases and 2 bases respectively, with 12 bases between them. In nucleotides, the CDR3 is TGTGCCAGCAGTCCGCGACAGACCAACACTGAAGCTTTCTTT. It yields the protein CASSPRQTNTEAFF.

The CDR3 DNA is TGTGCCAGCAGTAGAGCAGGACAGGTGCCCTACGAGCAGTACTTC. Protein: CASSRAGQVPYEQYF. The chain employs TRBV6-2 or TRBV6-3 and TRBJ2-7; TRBD1 matches 7 bases. The CDR3 consists of 15 residues. The V gene end was trimmed by 5 bases and the J gene end by 2 bases; junction bases not matched to a gene: 9. Germline V gene data show CDR1 as MNHEY and CDR2 as SVGEGT.

Concerning this clonotype: The junction departs from the called germline gene at one end, perhaps through a read error. The gene calls are TRBV11-2 and TRBJ2-1; the D is unclear. This CDR3 is 11 amino acids long. The germline V gene encodes CDR1 SGHAT and CDR2 FQNNGV. The CDR3, as DNA: TGTGCCAGCAGCTTAGGGAATGACCAGTTCTTC. This translates into CASSLGNDQFF.

Regarding this clonotype: The germline gene is not matched at one end of the junction; a read error may be the cause. The rearrangement joins TRBV7-9 to TRBJ2-7, with no clear D. This CDR3 is 14 amino acids long. CDR1 SEHNR and CDR2 FQNEAQ come from the germline V gene (reference sequence). The chain's CDR3 is CASINGKGSSEQYF. CDR3 nucleotides: TGTGCCAGCATAAACGGAAAGGGATCCTCCGAGCAGTACTTC.

The chain is built from TRBV4-1 and TRBJ1-2, with D possibly matching TRBD1 (5 bases). V lost 3 bases to trimming and J lost 3 bases, with 14 bases between them. This CDR3 has 15 amino acids. Germline CDR1 is MGHRA and CDR2 is YSYEKL. DNA for the CDR3: TGCGCCAGCAGCCACCGAATCTTGGGGCACTATGGCTACACCTTC. Translating gives CASSHRILGHYGYTF.